The entry below gives a single TCR beta chain sequence along with its context. V was pared by 5 bases and J by 4 bases, with 5 bases of the junction left unmatched. The CDR3 runs 15 residues. CDR1 is MGHRA, CDR2 YSYEKL, per germline. This entry comes from a study of blood T cell repertoires in COVID-19. Study as a whole: Italy, Spain and the United States were the sources of the convalescent and acute COVID-19 samples. T cells, B-cell-depleted T cells, or PBMCs supplied cDNA or gDNA.

The authors' processing: Counts of nucleated cells, estimated from reference gene primer amplification, were obtained. The method was immunoSEQ multiplex PCR; TCRdb's version includes in-frame clones alone and lacks a portion of them. That table gives V, J and clone size, and the DNA gave D and trimming. Of fewer than 450,000 clones in the sample, around nine tenths were seen once. Participant age was roughly 18 to 90 years, and participants resided in about two dozen US areas. Sequencing was performed on PBMCs or T cells enriched from blood (not recorded which). The chain uses TRBV4-1 and TRBJ2-1, with TRBD2 matching over 10 bases. This receptor was taken from a woman younger than 35 who had recovered from COVID-19. In DNA, the CDR3 is TGCGCCAGCAGCATCATACTAGCGGGGTACAATGAGCAGTTCTTC. Amino acid sequence: CASSIILAGYNEQFF.